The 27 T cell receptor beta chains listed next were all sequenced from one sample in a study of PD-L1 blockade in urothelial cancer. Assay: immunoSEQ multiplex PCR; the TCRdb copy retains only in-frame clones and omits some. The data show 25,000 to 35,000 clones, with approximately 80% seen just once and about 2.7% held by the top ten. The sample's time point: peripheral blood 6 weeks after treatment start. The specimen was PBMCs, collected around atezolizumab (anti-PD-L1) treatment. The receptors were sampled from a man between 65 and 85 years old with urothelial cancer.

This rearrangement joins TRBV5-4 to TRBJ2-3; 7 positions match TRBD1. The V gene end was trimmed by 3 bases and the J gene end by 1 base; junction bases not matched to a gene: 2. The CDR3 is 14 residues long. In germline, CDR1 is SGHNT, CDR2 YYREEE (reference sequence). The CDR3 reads CASSSGQGTDTQYF. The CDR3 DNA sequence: TGTGCCAGCAGCTCTGGACAGGGCACAGATACGCAGTATTTT.

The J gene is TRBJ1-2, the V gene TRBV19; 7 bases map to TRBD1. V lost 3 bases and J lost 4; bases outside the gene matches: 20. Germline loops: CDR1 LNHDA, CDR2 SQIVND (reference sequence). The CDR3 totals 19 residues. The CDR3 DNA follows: TGTGCCAGTAGTATGGTATCCGGGACAGTAGAACAAACCCCCTATGGCTACACCTTC. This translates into CASSMVSGTVEQTPYGYTF.

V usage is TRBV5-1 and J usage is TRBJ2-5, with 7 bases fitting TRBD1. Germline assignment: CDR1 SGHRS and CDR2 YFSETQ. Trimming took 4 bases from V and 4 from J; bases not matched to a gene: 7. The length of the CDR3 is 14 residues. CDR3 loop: CASSQAGTAETQYF. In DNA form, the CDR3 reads TGCGCCAGCAGCCAAGCCGGGACAGCAGAGACCCAGTACTTC.

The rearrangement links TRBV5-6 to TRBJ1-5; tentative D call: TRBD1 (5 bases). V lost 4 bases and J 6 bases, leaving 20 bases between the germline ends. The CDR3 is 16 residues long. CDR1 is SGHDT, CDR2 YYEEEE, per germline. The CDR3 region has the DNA TGTGCCAGCAGCCCTAATTTCGGCAGGGAAGGTCAGCCCCAGCATTTT. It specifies CASSPNFGREGQPQHF. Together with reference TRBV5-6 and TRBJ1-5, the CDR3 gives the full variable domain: DAGVTQSPTHLIKTRGQQVTLRCSPKSGHDTVSWYQQALGQGPQFIFQYYEEEERQRGNFPDRFSGHQFPNYSSELNVNALLLGDSALYLCASSPNFGREGQPQHFGDGTRLSIL.

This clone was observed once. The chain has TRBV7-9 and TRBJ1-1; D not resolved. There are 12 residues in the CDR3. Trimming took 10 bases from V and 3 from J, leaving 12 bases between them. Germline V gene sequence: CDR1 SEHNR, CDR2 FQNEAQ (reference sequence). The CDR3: CAIAWPHTEAFF. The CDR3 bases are TGTGCCATCGCCTGGCCCCACACTGAAGCTTTCTTT.

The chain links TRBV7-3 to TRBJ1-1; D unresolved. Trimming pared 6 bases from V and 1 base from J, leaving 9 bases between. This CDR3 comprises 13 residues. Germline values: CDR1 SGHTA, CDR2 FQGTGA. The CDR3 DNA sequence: TGTGCCAGCAGTGCCTTCGGGAACACTGAAGCTTTCTTT. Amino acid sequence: CASSAFGNTEAFF.

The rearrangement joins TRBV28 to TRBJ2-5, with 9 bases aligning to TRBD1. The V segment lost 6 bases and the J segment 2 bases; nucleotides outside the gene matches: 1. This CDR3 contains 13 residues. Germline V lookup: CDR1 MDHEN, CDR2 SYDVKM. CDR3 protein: CASSGTGQETQYF. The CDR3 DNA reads TGTGCCAGCAGCGGGACAGGGCAAGAGACCCAGTACTTC. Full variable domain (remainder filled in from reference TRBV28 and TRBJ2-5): DVKVTQSSRYLVKRTGEKVFLECVQDMDHENMFWYRQDPGLGLRLIYFSYDVKMKEKGDIPEGYSVSREKKERFSLILESASTNQTSMYLCASSGTGQETQYFGPGTRLLVL.

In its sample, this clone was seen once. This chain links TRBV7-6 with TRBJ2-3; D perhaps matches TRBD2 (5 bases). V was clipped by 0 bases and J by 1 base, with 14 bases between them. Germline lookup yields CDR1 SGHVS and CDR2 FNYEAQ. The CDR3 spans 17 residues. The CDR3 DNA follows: TGTGCCAGCAGCTTAGCGGGGAGCGGAAGGGGCACAGATACGCAGTATTTT. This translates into CASSLAGSGRGTDTQYF. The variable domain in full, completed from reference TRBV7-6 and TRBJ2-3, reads GAGVSQSPRYKVTKRGQDVALRCDPISGHVSLYWYRQALGQGPEFLTYFNYEAQQDKSGLPNDRFSAERPEGSISTLTIQRTEQRDSAMYRCASSLAGSGRGTDTQYFGPGTRLTVL.

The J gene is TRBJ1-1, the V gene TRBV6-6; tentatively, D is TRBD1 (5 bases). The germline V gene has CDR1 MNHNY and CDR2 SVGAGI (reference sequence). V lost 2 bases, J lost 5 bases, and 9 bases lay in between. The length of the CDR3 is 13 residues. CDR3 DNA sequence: TGTGCCAGCAGTTACGGGGGGAGGACTGAAGCTTTCTTT. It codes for CASSYGGRTEAFF.

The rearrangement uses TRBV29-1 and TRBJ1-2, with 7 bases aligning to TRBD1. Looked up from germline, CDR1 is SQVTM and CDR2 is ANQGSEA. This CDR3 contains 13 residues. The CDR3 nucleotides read TGCAGGGGTCGTCACAGGGGACTCTATGGCTACACCTTC. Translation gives CRGRHRGLYGYTF.

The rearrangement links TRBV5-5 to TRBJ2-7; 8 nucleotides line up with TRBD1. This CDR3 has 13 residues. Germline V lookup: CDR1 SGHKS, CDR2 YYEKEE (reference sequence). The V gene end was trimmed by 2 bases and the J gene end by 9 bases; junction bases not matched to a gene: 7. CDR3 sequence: CASSFPETGVQYF. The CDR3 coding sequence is TGTGCCAGCAGCTTCCCGGAGACAGGGGTGCAGTACTTC.

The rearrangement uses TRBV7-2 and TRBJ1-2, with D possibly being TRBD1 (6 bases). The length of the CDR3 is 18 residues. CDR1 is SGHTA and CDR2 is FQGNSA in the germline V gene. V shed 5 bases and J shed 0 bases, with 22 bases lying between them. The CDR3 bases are TGTGCCAGCAGCAAAAACCCCCCAGGGGATGCGGCTAACTATGGCTACACCTTC. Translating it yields CASSKNPPGDAANYGYTF. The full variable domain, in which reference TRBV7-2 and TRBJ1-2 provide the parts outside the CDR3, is GAGVSQSPSNKVTEKGKDVELRCDPISGHTALYWYRQSLGQGLEFLIYFQGNSAPDKSGLPSDRFSAERTGGSVSTLTIQRTQQEDSAVYLCASSKNPPGDAANYGYTFGSGTRLTVV.

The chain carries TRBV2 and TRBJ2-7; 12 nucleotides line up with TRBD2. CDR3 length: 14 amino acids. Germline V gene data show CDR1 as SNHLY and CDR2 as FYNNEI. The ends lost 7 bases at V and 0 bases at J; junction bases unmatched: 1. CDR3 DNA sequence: TGTGCCAGCAAGACTAGCGGGAGCTCCTACGAGCAGTACTTC. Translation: CASKTSGSSYEQYF.

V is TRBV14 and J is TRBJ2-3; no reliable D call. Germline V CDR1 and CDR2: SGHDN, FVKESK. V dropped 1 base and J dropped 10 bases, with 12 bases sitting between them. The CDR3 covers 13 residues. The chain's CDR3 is CASSQGGFIAQYF. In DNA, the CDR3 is TGTGCCAGCAGCCAAGGAGGTTTTATCGCGCAGTATTTT. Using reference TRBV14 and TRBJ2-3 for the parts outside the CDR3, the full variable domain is EAGVTQFPSHSVIEKGQTVTLRCDPISGHDNLYWYRRVMGKEIKFLLHFVKESKQDESGMPNNRFLAERTGGTYSTLKVQPAELEDSGVYFCASSQGGFIAQYFGPGTRLTVL.

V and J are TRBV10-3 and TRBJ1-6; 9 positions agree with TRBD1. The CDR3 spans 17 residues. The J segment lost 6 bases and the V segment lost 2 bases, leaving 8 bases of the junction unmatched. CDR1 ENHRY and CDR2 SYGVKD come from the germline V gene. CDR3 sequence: CAISETQGQGINSPLHF. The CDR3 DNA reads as TGTGCCATCAGTGAGACCCAAGGACAGGGGATTAATTCACCCCTCCACTTT.

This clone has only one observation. CDR3 in amino acids: CASSSPGLGHNEQFF. DNA of the CDR3: TGTGCCAGTAGTTCACCGGGACTAGGCCACAATGAGCAGTTCTTC. The J gene is TRBJ2-1, the V gene TRBV19; 8 bases are shared with TRBD2. V shed 5 bases, J shed 5 bases, and the junction held 8 bases outside the gene matches. The CDR3 length is 15 residues. CDR1 and CDR2 from the germline V gene are LNHDA and SQIVND (reference sequence).

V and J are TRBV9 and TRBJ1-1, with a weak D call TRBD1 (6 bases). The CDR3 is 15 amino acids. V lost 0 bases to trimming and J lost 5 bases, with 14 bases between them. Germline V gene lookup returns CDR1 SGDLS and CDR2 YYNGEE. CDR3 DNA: TGTGCCAGCAGCGTAGTCGGGGGGCTCGGAACTGAAGCTTTCTTT. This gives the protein CASSVVGGLGTEAFF.

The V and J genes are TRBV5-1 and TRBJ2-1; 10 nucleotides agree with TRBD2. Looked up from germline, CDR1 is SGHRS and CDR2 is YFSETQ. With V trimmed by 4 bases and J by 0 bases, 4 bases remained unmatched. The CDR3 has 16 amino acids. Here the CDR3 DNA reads TGCGCCAGCAGCGCAGGACTAGCGGCCTCCTACAATGAGCAGTTCTTC. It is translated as CASSAGLAASYNEQFF.

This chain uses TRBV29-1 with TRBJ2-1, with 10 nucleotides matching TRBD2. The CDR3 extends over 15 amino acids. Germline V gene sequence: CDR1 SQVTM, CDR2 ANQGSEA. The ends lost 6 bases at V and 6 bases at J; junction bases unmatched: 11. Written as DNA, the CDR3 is TGCAGCGTACCGAGACTAGCGGGTTCTGCCAATGAGCAGTTCTTC. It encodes CSVPRLAGSANEQFF.

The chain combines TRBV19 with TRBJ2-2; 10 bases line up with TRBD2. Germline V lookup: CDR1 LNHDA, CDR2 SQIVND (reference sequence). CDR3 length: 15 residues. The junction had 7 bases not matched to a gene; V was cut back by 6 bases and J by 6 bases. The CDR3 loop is CASSSSSGGAGELFF. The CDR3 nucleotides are TGTGCCAGTAGCTCCTCGAGCGGGGGGGCCGGGGAGCTGTTTTTT. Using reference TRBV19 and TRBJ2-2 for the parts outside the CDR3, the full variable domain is DGGITQSPKYLFRKEGQNVTLSCEQNLNHDAMYWYRQDPGQGLRLIYYSQIVNDFQKGDIAEGYSVSREKKESFPLTVTSAQKNPTAFYLCASSSSSGGAGELFFGEGSRLTVL.

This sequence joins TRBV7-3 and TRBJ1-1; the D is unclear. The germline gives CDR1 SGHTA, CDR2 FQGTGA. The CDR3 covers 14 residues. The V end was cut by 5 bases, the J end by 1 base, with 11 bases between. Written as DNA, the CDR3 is TGTGCCAGCAGCATTGGCCCCTGGAACACTGAAGCTTTCTTT. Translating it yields CASSIGPWNTEAFF.

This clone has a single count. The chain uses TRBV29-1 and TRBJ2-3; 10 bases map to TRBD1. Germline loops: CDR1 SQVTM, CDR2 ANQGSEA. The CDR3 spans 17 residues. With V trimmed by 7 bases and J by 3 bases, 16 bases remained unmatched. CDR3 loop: CSAGGPRDRGRTDTQYF. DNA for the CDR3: TGCAGCGCTGGGGGGCCCCGGGACAGGGGAAGAACAGATACGCAGTATTTT.

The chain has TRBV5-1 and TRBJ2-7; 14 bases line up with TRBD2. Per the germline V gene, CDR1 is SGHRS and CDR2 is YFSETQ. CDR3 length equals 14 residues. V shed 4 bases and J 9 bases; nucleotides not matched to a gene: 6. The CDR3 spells CASSAGLAGGWQYF. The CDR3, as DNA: TGCGCCAGCAGCGCAGGACTAGCGGGAGGATGGCAGTACTTC. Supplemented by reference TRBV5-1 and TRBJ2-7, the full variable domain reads KAGVTQTPRYLIKTRGQQVTLSCSPISGHRSVSWYQQTPGQGLQFLFEYFSETQRNKGNFPGRFSGRQFSNSRSEMNVSTLELGDSALYLCASSAGLAGGWQYFGPGTRLTVT.

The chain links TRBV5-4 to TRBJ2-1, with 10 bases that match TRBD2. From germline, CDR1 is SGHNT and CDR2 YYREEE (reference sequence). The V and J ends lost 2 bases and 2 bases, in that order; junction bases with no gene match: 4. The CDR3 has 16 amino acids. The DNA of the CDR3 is TGTGCCAGCAGCTTAAGAGCGGGAGGGGCCTACAATGAGCAGTTCTTC. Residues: CASSLRAGGAYNEQFF. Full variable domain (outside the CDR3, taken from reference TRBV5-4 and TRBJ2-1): ETGVTQSPTHLIKTRGQQVTLRCSSQSGHNTVSWYQQALGQGPQFIFQYYREEENGRGNFPPRFSGLQFPNYSSELNVNALELDDSALYLCASSLRAGGAYNEQFFGPGTRLTVL.

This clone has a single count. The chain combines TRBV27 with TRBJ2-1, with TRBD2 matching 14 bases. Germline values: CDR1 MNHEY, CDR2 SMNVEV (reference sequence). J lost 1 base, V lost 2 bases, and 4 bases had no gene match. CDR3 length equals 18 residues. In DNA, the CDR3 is TGTGCCAGCAGTTTACCGGGGACTAGCGGGAGTTCCTACAATGAGCAGTTCTTC. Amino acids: CASSLPGTSGSSYNEQFF.

CDR3 amino acids: CASSLGLAGGNEQFF. CDR3 DNA sequence: TGTGCCAGCAGCTTAGGACTAGCGGGGGGGAATGAGCAGTTCTTC. J is TRBJ2-1 and V is TRBV7-2; 14 nucleotides match TRBD2. This CDR3 spans 15 amino acids. V shed 1 base, J shed 7 bases, and the junction held 0 bases outside the gene matches. Germline V lookup: CDR1 SGHTA, CDR2 FQGNSA.

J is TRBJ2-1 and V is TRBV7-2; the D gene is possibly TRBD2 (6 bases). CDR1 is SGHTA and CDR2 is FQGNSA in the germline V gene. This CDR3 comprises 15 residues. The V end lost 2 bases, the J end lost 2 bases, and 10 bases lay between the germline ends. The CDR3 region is CASSLSAGPYNEQFF. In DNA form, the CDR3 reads TGTGCCAGCAGCTTAAGTGCGGGACCCTACAATGAGCAGTTCTTC.